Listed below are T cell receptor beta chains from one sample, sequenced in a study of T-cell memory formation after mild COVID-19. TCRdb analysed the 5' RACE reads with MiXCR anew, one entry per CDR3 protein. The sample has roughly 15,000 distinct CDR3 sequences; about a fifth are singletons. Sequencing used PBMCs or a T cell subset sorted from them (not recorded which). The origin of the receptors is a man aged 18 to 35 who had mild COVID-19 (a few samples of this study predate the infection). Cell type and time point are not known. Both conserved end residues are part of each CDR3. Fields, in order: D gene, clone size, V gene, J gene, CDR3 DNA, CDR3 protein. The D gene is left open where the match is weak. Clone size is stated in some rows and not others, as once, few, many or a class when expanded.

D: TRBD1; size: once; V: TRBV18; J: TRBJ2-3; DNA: TGTGCCAGCTCACCTACAGGGGTCCGCACAGATACGCAGTATTTT; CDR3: CASSPTGVRTDTQYF
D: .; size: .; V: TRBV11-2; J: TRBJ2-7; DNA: TGTGCCAGCAGCCTACCAGGGGTCGGCGAGCAGTACTTC; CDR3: CASSLPGVGEQYF
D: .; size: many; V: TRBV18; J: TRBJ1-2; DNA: TGTGCCAGCTCTCGGCGGGACTATGGCTACACCTTC; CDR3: CASSRRDYGYTF
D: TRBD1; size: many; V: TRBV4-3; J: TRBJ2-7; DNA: TGCGCCAGCAGCCAAGGGACAGGCTCATTCTACGAGCAGTACTTC; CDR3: CASSQGTGSFYEQYF
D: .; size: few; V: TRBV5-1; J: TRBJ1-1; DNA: TGCGCCAGCAGTTCATGGGAACAGGGTGGGACTGAAGCTTTCTTT; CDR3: CASSSWEQGGTEAFF
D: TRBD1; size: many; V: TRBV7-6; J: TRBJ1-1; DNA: TGTGCCAGCAGCTTAGGGACAGGGTTAAAGACTGAAGCTTTCTTT; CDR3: CASSLGTGLKTEAFF
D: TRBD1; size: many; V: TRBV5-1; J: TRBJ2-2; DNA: TGCGCCAGCAGCTTACGACAGGGTGTCGACACCGGGGAGCTGTTTTTT; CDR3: CASSLRQGVDTGELFF
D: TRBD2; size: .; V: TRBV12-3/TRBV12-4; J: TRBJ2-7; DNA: TGTGCCAGCAGTTCCGGACTAGCGGGGTACGAGCAGTACTTC; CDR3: CASSSGLAGYEQYF
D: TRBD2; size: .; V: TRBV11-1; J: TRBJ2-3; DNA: TGTGCCAGCAGCTTAACTAGCGGGGGCCCCGATACGCAGTATTTT; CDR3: CASSLTSGGPDTQYF
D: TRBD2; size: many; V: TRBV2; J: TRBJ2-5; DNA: TGTGCCAGCAGTGAGATGGGGGGGGAGACCCAGTACTTC; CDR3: CASSEMGGETQYF
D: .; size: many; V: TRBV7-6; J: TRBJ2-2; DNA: TGTGCCAGCAGCCCCCCCCAGGCAGGGGCTGGGGAGCTGTTTTTT; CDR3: CASSPPQAGAGELFF
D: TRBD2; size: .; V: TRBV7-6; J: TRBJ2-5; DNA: TGTGCCAGCAGCTTCGATAGCGGGGGGGGAGAGACCCAGTACTTC; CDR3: CASSFDSGGGETQYF
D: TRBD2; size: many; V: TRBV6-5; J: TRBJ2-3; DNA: TGTGCCAGCAGACCACGGGCGGGGGTCACAGATACGCAGTATTTT; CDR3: CASRPRAGVTDTQYF
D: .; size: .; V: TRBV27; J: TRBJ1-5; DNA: TGTGCCAGCAGTTATATAGGTAGCAATCAGCCCCAGCATTTT; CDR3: CASSYIGSNQPQHF
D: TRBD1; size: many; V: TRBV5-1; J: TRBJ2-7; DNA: TGCGCCAGCAGCCTAAGACAGGGGACCTACGAGCAGTACTTC; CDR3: CASSLRQGTYEQYF
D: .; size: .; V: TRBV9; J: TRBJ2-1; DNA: TGTGCCAGCAGCGTAGCGGAATACAATGAGCAGTTCTTC; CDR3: CASSVAEYNEQFF
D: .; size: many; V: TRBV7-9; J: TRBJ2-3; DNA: TGTGCCAGCAGCTTATGGGGGGCTCAGAATACAGATACGCAGTATTTT; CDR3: CASSLWGAQNTDTQYF
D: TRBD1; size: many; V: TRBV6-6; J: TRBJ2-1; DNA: TGTGCCAGCAGTCCGGGACAGCACCTGTACAATGAGCAGTTCTTC; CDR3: CASSPGQHLYNEQFF
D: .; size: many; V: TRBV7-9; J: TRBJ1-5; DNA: TGTGCCAGCAGCTTAGGAGGGACCAATCAGCCCCAGCATTTT; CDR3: CASSLGGTNQPQHF
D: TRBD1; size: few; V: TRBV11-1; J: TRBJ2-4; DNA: TGTGCCAGCAGCTTTCAGACAGGGGAAAACATTCAGTACTTC; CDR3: CASSFQTGENIQYF
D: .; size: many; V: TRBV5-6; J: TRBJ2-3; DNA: TGTGCCCGCAACGGGTCAATCACAGATACGCAGTATTTT; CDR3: CARNGSITDTQYF
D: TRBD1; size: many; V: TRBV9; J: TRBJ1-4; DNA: TGTGCCAGCAGCGCCCGGACAGGGGGTGGTGAAAAACTGTTTTTT; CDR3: CASSARTGGGEKLFF
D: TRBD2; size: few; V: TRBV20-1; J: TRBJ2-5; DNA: TGCAGTGCTAGACATAGCGGGGGGTTCCAAGAGACCCAGTACTTC; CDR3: CSARHSGGFQETQYF
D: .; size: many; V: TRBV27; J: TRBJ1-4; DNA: TGTGCCAGCAGTCATACAGGGACGAGGAAACTGTTTTTT; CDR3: CASSHTGTRKLFF
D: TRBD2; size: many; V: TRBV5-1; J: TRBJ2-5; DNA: TGCGCCAGCAGCTTTCGACTAGCAGCCCAAGAGACCCAGTACTTC; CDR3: CASSFRLAAQETQYF
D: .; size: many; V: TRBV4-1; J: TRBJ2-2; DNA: TGCGCCAGCAGCCAACCAACAAAAAGGGCGGGCGGGGAGCTGTTTTTT; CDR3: CASSQPTKRAGGELFF
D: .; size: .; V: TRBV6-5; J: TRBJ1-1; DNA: TGTGCCAGCAGTTACTTCGAACAGGGCCTGAACACTGAAGCTTTCTTT; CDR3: CASSYFEQGLNTEAFF
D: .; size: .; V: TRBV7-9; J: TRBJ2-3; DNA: TGTGCCAGCAGCTTAGTAGTTATTGGCCCAGATACGCAGTATTTT; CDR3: CASSLVVIGPDTQYF
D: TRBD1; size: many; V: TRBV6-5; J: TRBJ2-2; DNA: TGTGCCAGCAGCTACCGGGGACAGTACACCGGGGAGCTGTTTTTT; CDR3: CASSYRGQYTGELFF
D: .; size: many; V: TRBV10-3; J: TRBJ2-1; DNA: TGTGCCATACGACAGTCCTCTGGGAATGAGCAGTTCTTC; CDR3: CAIRQSSGNEQFF
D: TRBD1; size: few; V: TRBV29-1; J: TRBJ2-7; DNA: TGCAGCGGGGCGACAGGGGTAGACACCTACGAGCAGTACTTC; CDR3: CSGATGVDTYEQYF
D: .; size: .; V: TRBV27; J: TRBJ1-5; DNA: TGTGCCAGCAGTGAGTGGGGCCCCAATCAGCCCCAGCATTTT; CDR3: CASSEWGPNQPQHF
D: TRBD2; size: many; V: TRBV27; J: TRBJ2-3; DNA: TGTGCCAGCAGTCCGCGACCGGGACTAGCGGGGGGTACAGATACGCAGTATTTT; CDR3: CASSPRPGLAGGTDTQYF
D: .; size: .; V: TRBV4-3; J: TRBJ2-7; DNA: TGCGCCAGCAGCCAAGATAAGACTGTGGGGGGCTACGAGCAGTACTTC; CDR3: CASSQDKTVGGYEQYF
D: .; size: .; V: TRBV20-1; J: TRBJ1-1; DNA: TGCAGTGCTAGCGGGACGGGGAACACTGAAGCTTTCTTT; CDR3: CSASGTGNTEAFF
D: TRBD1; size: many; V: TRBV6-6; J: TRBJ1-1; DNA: TGTGCCAGCAGGGACAGGGTGAACACTGAAGCTTTCTTT; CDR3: CASRDRVNTEAFF
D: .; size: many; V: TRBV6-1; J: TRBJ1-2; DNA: TGTGCCAGCAGTGTTGTTGGGGGCGCCCCGGATGGCTACACCTTC; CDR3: CASSVVGGAPDGYTF
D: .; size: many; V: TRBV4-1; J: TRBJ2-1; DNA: TGCGCCAGCAGCCTTAGCAGGGATGAGCAGTTCTTC; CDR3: CASSLSRDEQFF
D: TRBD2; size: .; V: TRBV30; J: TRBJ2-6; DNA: TGTGCCCGGGAGGCCCTCTCTGGGGCCAACGTCCTGACTTTC; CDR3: CAREALSGANVLTF